This TCR beta chain is from a study of technical replicates of blood from a handful of donors (dated by TCRdb to 2016 to 2017). Worth noting for this clone: Its antigen remains undetermined. It has no much larger one-base neighbor in the sample; base qualities were not kept.

Library creation used the immunoSEQ multiplex PCR assay. Drawn from immuneACCESS, this table holds only the in-frame rearrangements with V and J called that TCRdb kept. Clones are partly lost; checked studies trace under half to an unresolved V gene and leave the rest unexplained. Recorded for this sample are 51,000 or so clones; 92% of them occurred a single time. 3.9% of the sample comes from the top ten. Deletion took 1 base off V and 6 bases off J, with a span of 12 bases between the germline ends. The germline V gene specifies SGHTA as CDR1 and FQGNSA as CDR2. CDR3 length: 14 amino acids, cysteine to phenylalanine. Only the CDR3 part of the read is kept: 42 bases, read in frame from the first base.

The sequenced sample was PBMCs. This chain is built from TRBV7-2 and TRBJ1-1; the D gene is possibly TRBD1, with 6 bases matching. The TCR originated in a human donor in good health. Some clones in this sample may be carry-over from other donors' samples. The CDR3 in this case is CASSLVLGAAEAFF. The bases are TGTGCCAGCAGCTTAGTGTTGGGGGCCGCTGAAGCTTTCTTT.